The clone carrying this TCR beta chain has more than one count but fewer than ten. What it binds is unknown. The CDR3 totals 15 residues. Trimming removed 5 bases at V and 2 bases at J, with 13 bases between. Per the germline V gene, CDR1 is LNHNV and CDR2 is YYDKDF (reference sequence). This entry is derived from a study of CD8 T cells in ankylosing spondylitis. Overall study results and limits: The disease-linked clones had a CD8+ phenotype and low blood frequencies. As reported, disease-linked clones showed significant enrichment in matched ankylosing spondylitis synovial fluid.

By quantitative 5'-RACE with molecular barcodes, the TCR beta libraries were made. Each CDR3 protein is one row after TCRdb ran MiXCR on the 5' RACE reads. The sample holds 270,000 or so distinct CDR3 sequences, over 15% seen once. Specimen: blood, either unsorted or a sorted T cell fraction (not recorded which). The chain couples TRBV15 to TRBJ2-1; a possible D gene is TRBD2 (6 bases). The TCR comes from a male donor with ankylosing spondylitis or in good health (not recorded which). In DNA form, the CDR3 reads TGTGCCACCAGCGATACGGGGGTCACCTACAATGAGCAGTTCTTC. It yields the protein CATSDTGVTYNEQFF.